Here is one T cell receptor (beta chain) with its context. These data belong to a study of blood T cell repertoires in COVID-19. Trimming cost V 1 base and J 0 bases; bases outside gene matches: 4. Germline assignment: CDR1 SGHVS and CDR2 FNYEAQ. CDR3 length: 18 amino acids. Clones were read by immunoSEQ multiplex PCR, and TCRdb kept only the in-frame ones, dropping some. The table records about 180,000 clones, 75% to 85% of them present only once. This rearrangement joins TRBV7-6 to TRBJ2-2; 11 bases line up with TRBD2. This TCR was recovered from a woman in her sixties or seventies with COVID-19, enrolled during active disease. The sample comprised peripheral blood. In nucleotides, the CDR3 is TGTGCCAGCAGCTTAGTAGTTAGCGGGGGGGCGAACACCGGGGAGCTGTTTTTT. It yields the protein CASSLVVSGGANTGELFF.